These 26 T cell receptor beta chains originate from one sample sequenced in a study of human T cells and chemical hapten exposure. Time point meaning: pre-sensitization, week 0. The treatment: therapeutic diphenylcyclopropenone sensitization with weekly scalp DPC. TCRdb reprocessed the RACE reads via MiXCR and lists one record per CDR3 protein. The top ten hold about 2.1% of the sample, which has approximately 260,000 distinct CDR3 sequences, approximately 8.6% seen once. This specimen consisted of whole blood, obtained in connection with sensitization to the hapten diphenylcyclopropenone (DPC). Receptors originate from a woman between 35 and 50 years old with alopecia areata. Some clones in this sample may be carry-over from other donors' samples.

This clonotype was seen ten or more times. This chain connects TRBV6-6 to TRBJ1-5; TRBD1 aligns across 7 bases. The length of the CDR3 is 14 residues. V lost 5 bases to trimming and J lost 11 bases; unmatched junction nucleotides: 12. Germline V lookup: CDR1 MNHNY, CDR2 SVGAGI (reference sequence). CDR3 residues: CASSPEKGAGTQHF. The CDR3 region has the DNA TGTGCCAGCAGTCCGGAGAAGGGGGCCGGGACCCAGCATTTT.

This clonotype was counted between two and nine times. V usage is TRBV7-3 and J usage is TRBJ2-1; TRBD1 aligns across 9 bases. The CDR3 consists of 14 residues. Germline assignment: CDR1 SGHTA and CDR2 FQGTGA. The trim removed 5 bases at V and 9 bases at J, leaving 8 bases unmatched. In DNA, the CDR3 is TGTGCCAGCAGCCCGGGGACAGGGTATGCTGAGCAGTTCTTC. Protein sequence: CASSPGTGYAEQFF.

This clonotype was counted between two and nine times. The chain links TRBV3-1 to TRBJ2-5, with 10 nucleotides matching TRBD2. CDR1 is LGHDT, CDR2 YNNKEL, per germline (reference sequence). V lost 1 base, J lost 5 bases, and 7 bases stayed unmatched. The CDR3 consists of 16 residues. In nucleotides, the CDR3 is TGTGCCAGCAGCCAAGGTGCTAGCGGGGGCGGTGAGACCCAGTACTTC. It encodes CASSQGASGGGETQYF.

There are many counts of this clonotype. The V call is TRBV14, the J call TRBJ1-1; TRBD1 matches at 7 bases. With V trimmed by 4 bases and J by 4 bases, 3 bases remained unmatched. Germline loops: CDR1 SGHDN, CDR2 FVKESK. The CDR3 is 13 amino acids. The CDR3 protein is CASSPNRGTEAFF. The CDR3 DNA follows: TGTGCCAGCAGCCCGAACAGGGGCACTGAAGCTTTCTTT.

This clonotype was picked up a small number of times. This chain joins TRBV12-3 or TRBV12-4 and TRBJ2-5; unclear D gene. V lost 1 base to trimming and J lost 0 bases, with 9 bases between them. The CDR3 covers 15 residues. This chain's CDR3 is CASSLGGNNQETQYF. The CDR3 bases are TGTGCCAGCAGTTTAGGGGGTAACAACCAAGAGACCCAGTACTTC.

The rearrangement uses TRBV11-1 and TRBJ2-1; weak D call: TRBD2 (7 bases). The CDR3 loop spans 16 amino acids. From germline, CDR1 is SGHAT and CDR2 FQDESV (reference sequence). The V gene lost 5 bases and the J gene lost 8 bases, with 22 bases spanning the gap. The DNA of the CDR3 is TGTGCCAGCAGCACCCGGGGGGCGGGAGAATCTCATGAGCAGTTCTTC. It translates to CASSTRGAGESHEQFF.

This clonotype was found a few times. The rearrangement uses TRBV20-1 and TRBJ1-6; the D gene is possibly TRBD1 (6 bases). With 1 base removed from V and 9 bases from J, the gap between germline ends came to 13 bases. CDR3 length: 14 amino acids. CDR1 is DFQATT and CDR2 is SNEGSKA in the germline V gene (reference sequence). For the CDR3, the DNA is TGCAGTGCTAGAGTGGCAGGGGATGCTTCACCCCTCCACTTT. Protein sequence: CSARVAGDASPLHF.

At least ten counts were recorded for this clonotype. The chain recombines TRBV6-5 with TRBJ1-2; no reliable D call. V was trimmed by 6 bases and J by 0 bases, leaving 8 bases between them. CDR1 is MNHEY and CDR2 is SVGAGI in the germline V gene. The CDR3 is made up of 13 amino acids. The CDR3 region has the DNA TGTGCCAGCAGGAGGACGGCTAACTATGGCTACACCTTC. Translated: CASRRTANYGYTF.

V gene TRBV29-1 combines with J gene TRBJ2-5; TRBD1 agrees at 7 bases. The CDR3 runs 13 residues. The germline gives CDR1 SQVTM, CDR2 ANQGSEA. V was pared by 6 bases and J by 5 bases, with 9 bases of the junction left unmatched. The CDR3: CSVVQGSGETQYF. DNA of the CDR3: TGCAGCGTAGTACAGGGGTCAGGGGAGACCCAGTACTTC.

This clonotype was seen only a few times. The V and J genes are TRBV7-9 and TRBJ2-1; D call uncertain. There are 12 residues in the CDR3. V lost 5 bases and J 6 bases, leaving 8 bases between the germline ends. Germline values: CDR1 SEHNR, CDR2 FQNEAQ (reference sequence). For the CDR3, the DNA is TGTGCCAGCAGCGGACCAGTCAATGAGCAGTTCTTC. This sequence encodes CASSGPVNEQFF. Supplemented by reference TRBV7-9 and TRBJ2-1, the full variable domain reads DTGVSQNPRHKITKRGQNVTFRCDPISEHNRLYWYRQTLGQGPEFLTYFQNEAQLEKSRLLSDRFSAERPKGSFSTLEIQRTEQGDSAMYLCASSGPVNEQFFGPGTRLTVL.

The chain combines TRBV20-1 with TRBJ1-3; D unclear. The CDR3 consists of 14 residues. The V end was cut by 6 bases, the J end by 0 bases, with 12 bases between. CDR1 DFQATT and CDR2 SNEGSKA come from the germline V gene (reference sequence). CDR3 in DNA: TGCAGTGCCCCCCGGACGGACTCTGGAAACACCATATATTTT. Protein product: CSAPRTDSGNTIYF.

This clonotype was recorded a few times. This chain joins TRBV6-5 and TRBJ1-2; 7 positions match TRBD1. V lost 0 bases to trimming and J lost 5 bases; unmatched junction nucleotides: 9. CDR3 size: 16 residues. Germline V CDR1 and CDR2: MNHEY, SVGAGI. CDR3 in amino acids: CASSYSYRGVSYGYTF. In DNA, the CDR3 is TGTGCCAGCAGTTACTCGTACAGGGGCGTTAGTTATGGCTACACCTTC.

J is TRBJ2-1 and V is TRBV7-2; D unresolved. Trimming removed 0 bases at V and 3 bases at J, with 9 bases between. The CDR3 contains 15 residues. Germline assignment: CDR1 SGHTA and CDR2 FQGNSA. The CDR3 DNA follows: TGTGCCAGCAGCTTAGCGCCCAGCTTCTACAATGAGCAGTTCTTC. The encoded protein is CASSLAPSFYNEQFF.

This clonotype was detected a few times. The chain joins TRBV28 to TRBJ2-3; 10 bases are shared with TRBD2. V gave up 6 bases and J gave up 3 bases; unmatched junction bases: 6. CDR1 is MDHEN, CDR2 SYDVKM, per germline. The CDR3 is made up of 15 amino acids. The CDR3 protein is CASRGWTSGTDTQYF. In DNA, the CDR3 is TGTGCCAGCAGGGGCTGGACTAGCGGAACAGATACGCAGTATTTT.

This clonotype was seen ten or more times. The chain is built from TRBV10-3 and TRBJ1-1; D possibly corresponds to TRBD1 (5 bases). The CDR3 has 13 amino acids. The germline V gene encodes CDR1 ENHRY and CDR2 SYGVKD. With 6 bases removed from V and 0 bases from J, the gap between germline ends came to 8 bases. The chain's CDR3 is CAIRGEMNTEAFF. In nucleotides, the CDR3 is TGTGCCATCAGAGGGGAGATGAACACTGAAGCTTTCTTT.

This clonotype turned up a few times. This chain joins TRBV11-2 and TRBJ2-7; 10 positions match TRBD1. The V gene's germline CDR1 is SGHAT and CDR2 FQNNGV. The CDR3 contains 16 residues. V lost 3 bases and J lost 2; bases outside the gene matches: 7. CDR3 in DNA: TGTGCCAGCAGCTTTCGCCCGGGACAGGGGCCCTACGAGCAGTACTTC. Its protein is CASSFRPGQGPYEQYF.

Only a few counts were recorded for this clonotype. The DNA of the CDR3 is TGCAGCGTAGGACCCGCGGGACTAGCATCCTACGAGCAGTACTTC. Translation gives CSVGPAGLASYEQYF. This rearrangement joins TRBV29-1 to TRBJ2-7; 9 positions match TRBD2. The CDR3 consists of 15 residues. CDR1 and CDR2 (germline): SQVTM, ANQGSEA. The junction had 10 bases not matched to a gene; V was cut back by 6 bases and J by 1 base.

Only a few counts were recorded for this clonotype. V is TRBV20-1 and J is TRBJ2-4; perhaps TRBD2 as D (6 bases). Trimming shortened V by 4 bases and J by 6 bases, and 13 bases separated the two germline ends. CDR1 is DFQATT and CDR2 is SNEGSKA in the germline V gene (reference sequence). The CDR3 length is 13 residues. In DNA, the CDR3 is TGCAGTGCTACCACCCAGGGAGGAAACATTCAGTACTTC. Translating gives CSATTQGGNIQYF.

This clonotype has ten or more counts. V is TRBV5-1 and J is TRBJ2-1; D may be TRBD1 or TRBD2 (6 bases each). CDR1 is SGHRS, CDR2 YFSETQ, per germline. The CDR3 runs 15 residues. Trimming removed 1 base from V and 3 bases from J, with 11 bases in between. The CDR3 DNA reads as TGCGCCAGCAGCTTGTCGGGGGCCGACTACAATGAGCAGTTCTTC. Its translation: CASSLSGADYNEQFF.

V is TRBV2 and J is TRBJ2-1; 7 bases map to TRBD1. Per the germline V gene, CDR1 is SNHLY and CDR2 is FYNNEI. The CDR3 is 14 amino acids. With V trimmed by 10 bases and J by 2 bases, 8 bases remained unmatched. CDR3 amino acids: CATSQGPPYNEQFF. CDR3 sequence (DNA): TGTGCCACTTCACAGGGGCCTCCCTACAATGAGCAGTTCTTC.

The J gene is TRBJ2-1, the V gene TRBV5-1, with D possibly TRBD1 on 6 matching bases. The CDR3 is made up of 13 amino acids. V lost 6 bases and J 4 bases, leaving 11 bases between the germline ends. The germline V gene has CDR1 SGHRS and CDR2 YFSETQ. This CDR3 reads CASTVQGYNEQFF. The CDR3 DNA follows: TGCGCCAGCACCGTACAGGGATACAATGAGCAGTTCTTC.

The CDR3 DNA reads TGTGCTAGTGTAGACAGGGCAGCTCGGGAGCAGTTCTTC. Residues: CASVDRAAREQFF. The chain carries TRBV12-5 and TRBJ2-1; TRBD1 agrees at 7 bases. Germline V gene lookup returns CDR1 LGHNT and CDR2 FRNRAP. The CDR3 covers 13 residues. V shed 7 bases, J shed 10 bases, and the junction held 10 bases outside the gene matches.

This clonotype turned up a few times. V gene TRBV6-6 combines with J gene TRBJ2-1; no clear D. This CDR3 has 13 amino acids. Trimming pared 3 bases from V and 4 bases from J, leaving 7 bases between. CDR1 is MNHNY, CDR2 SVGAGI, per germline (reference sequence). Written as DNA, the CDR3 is TGTGCCAGCAGTTATAACCTTTACAATGAGCAGTTCTTC. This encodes CASSYNLYNEQFF.

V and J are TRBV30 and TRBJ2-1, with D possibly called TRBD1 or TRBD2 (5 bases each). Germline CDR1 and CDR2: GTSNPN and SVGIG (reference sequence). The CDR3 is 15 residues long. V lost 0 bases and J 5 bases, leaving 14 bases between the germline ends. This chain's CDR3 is CAWSVLRDEHNEQFF. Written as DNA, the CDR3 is TGTGCCTGGAGTGTACTCCGGGACGAGCACAATGAGCAGTTCTTC. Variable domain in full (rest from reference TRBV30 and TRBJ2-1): SQTIHQWPATLVQPVGSPLSLECTVEGTSNPNLYWYRQAAGRGLQLLFYSVGIGQISSEVPQNLSASRPQDRQFILSSKKLLLSDSGFYLCAWSVLRDEHNEQFFGPGTRLTVL.

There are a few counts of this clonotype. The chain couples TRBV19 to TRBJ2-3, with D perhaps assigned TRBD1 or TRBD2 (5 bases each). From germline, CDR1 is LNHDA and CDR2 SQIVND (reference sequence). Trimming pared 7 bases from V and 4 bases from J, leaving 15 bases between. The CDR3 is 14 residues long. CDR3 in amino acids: CASIAERGADTQYF. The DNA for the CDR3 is TGTGCCAGTATCGCCGAACGAGGGGCAGATACGCAGTATTTT.

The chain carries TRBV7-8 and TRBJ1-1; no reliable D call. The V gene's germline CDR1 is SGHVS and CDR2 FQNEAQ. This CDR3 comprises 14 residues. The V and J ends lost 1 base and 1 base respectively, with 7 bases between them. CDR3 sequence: CASSLEAGNTEAFF. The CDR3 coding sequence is TGTGCCAGCAGCTTAGAGGCAGGGAACACTGAAGCTTTCTTT.